This T cell receptor beta chain was documented in a study of T cell repertoires in cytomegalovirus infection. Study outcomes and limitations: Cumulative frequency of public TCR beta families picked out carriers of CMV plus the relevant HLA.

CDR1 MDHEN and CDR2 SYDVKM come from the germline V gene. V was clipped by 7 bases and J by 4 bases, with 16 bases between them. This CDR3 has 14 amino acids. There are a few counts of this clonotype. No antigen is known for it. TCRdb reprocessed the reads via MiXCR and lists one record per CDR3 protein. This sample has under 300,000 distinct CDR3 sequences, with about 15% found just once. The chain recombines TRBV28 with TRBJ1-2; D might be TRBD1 (5 bases). This receptor was obtained from a human donor in good health (CMV status not recorded). Some clones in this sample may be carry-over from other donors' samples. Sequencing was performed on CD8+ T cells from PBMCs. Here the CDR3 reads CASTLMARGYGYTF. DNA for the CDR3: TGTGCCAGCACCCTTATGGCGAGGGGCTATGGCTACACCTTC.